One and the same sample provided the 20 T cell receptor beta chains below, sequenced in a study of T-cell memory formation after mild COVID-19 (dated by TCRdb to the early 2020s). Library prep was done by 5' RACE. TCRdb shows the sequencer as Illumina NovaSeq 6000. TCRdb reprocessed the public reads (quality trimming at Q25 with fastp, clone calling with MiXCR) and kept in-frame beta chains. Rows matching on CDR3 protein sequence are summarized as one entry with the most common DNA and genes. Counted in this sample were around 250,000 distinct CDR3 sequences; 15% to 20% of them appeared once. Of the sample, roughly 25% is held by the ten largest clones. The sequenced material came from PBMCs or a T cell subset sorted from them (not recorded which). Every receptor here comes from a man aged 18 to 30 who had mild COVID-19 (a few samples of this study predate the infection). The sample titles of this study are shuffled in the database, so cell type and time point are left out; the donor was told from shared clones.

The rearrangement joins TRBV24-1 to TRBJ2-7; unclear D gene. The CDR3 loop spans 14 amino acids. Trimming stripped 4 bases from V and 1 base from J, with 10 bases between. Germline V lookup: CDR1 KGHDR, CDR2 SFDVKD. The CDR3 reads CATSDHSLSYEQYF. The CDR3 nucleotides are TGTGCCACCAGTGACCACTCCCTATCCTACGAGCAGTACTTC.

Points on this clonotype: Relative to the germline gene, one junction end is altered; a read error may explain this. The chain links TRBV27 to TRBJ1-4; D not resolved. Germline V lookup: CDR1 MNHEY, CDR2 SMNVEV (reference sequence). The CDR3 consists of 16 residues. Written as DNA, the CDR3 is TGTGCCAGCAGGTTATCGCCCGGGCGGGGAAATGAAAAACTGTTTTTT. Its translation is CASRLSPGRGNEKLFF. The complete variable domain, with remaining parts taken from reference TRBV27 and TRBJ1-4, reads EAQVTQNPRYLITVTGKKLTVTCSQNMNHEYMSWYRQDPGLGLRQIYYSMNVEVTDKGDVPEGYKVSRKEKRNFPLILESPSPNQTSLYFCASRLSPGRGNEKLFFGSGTQLSVL.

As for this clonotype: The germline gene is not matched at one end of the junction; a read error may be the cause. The chain has TRBV7-2 and TRBJ2-5; 8 bases match TRBD2. CDR1 SGHTA and CDR2 FQGNSA come from the germline V gene. This CDR3 has 14 residues. The CDR3 here is CATSLFGGGETQYF. The CDR3 nucleotides read TGTGCCACCAGCTTATTCGGGGGGGGAGAGACCCAGTACTTC.

This chain uses TRBV19 with TRBJ2-7; 10 nucleotides align to TRBD1. CDR1 is LNHDA and CDR2 is SQIVND in the germline V gene (reference sequence). Unmatched junction bases numbered 5, after V lost 5 bases and J lost 7 bases. The CDR3 runs 13 residues. Written as DNA, the CDR3 is TGTGCCAGTAGTCGCGGACAGGGGGAAGAGCAGTACGTC. Translated, it gives CASSRGQGEEQYV.

The sample holds many counts of this clonotype. V gene TRBV14 combines with J gene TRBJ2-5; D ambiguous. Trimming removed 4 bases from V and 5 bases from J, with 14 bases in between. Germline CDR1 is SGHDN and CDR2 is FVKESK. The CDR3 runs 14 residues. Written as DNA, the CDR3 is TGTGCCAGCAGCCGCACACACGGTCGGGAGACCCAGTACTTC. The encoded protein is CASSRTHGRETQYF.

The chain uses TRBV28 and TRBJ1-2; a possible D gene is TRBD1 (5 bases). CDR1 MDHEN and CDR2 SYDVKM come from the germline V gene. The ends were cut back, 1 base at V and 2 bases at J, with 14 bases in the middle. The length of the CDR3 is 16 residues. The CDR3 DNA sequence: TGTGCCAGCAGTTTATTGGCCGGAGGGGTAAACTATGGCTACACCTTC. As protein: CASSLLAGGVNYGYTF.

The chain carries TRBV6-6 and TRBJ2-3; 13 bases agree with TRBD2. Germline CDR1 and CDR2: MNHNY and SVGAGI (reference sequence). The CDR3 consists of 18 residues. Trimming removed 3 bases from V and 0 bases from J; junction bases left unmatched: 6. CDR3 sequence reads: CASSYPTSGGESTDTQYF. CDR3 sequence (DNA): TGTGCCAGCAGTTATCCCACTAGCGGGGGGGAGAGCACAGATACGCAGTATTTT.

DNA of the CDR3: TGCGCCAGCAGCTTTGTGGGACAGGACAGGCGTCACACCTTC. Translation: CASSFVGQDRRHTF. The chain recombines TRBV5-1 with TRBJ1-2; 8 bases line up with TRBD1. Germline V gene data show CDR1 as SGHRS and CDR2 as YFSETQ. This CDR3 comprises 14 residues. Losses at the gene ends were 2 bases for V and 12 bases for J; bases not matched to a gene: 12.

V gene TRBV6-6 combines with J gene TRBJ2-1; 8 bases match TRBD2. Germline CDR1 is MNHNY and CDR2 is SVGAGI (reference sequence). The junction had 7 bases not matched to a gene; V was cut back by 6 bases and J by 3 bases. The CDR3 contains 15 residues. CDR3 loop: CASSPQAGVYNEQFF. The CDR3 nucleotides read TGTGCCAGCAGCCCTCAAGCGGGAGTCTACAATGAGCAGTTCTTC.

J is TRBJ1-4 and V is TRBV12-3 or TRBV12-4; D is unresolved. The CDR3 length is 12 residues. The ends were cut back, 6 bases at V and 10 bases at J, with 12 bases in the middle. CDR3 nucleotides: TGTGCCAGCAGCCACCCTTTGGGAAAACTGTTTTTT. Translation: CASSHPLGKLFF.

The V and J genes are TRBV7-2 and TRBJ2-5; perhaps TRBD1 as D (7 bases). V lost 2 bases to trimming and J lost 5 bases, with 12 bases between them. In germline, CDR1 is SGHTA, CDR2 FQGNSA. The CDR3 has 14 residues. The CDR3 here is CASSLIAGGETQYF. CDR3 in DNA: TGTGCCAGCAGCTTAATCGCAGGGGGGGAGACCCAGTACTTC. Drawing the rest from reference TRBV7-2 and TRBJ2-5, the complete variable domain is GAGVSQSPSNKVTEKGKDVELRCDPISGHTALYWYRQSLGQGLEFLIYFQGNSAPDKSGLPSDRFSAERTGGSVSTLTIQRTQQEDSAVYLCASSLIAGGETQYFGPGTRLLVL.

There are a few counts of this clonotype. The V gene is TRBV6-6, the J gene TRBJ1-1; D is uncertain. CDR1 is MNHNY, CDR2 SVGAGI, per germline (reference sequence). V was clipped by 6 bases and J by 3 bases, with 11 bases between them. There are 13 residues in the CDR3. The CDR3 DNA reads as TGTGCCAGCAGCCCACCAATGGACACTGAAGCTTTCTTT. Translating gives CASSPPMDTEAFF.

The V and J genes are TRBV4-1 and TRBJ2-3; 9 positions match TRBD2. The junction had 6 bases not matched to a gene; V was cut back by 0 bases and J by 2 bases. This CDR3 spans 17 amino acids. CDR1 and CDR2 (germline): MGHRA, YSYEKL. In DNA, the CDR3 is TGCGCCAGCAGCCAAGAACTGACTAGCGGATTCACAGATACGCAGTATTTT. Translated, it gives CASSQELTSGFTDTQYF.

Concerning this clonotype itself: A read error may account for a junction end that differs from germline. The chain recombines TRBV2 with TRBJ2-5, with TRBD2 matching 8 bases. Per germline, CDR1 SNHLY and CDR2 FYNNEI. The CDR3 is 12 amino acids. Here the CDR3 DNA reads TGTGCCAGCAGTGAAGCGCTTCGGGGGGGGGACTTC. It yields the protein CASSEALRGGDF.

V is TRBV6-5 and J is TRBJ1-2, with 9 bases aligning to TRBD1. The CDR3 totals 17 residues. V lost 7 bases, J lost 0 bases, and 12 bases stayed unmatched. Germline V lookup: CDR1 MNHEY, CDR2 SVGAGI. The DNA of the CDR3 is TGTGCCAGCAAAGGGACCGGGACAGGGAGAGCTAACTATGGCTACACCTTC. Amino acid sequence: CASKGTGTGRANYGYTF.

The rearrangement links TRBV6-2 or TRBV6-3 to TRBJ1-5, with TRBD1 as a possible D gene (5 bases). V dropped 7 bases and J dropped 0 bases, with 13 bases sitting between them. CDR1 is MNHEY and CDR2 is SVGEGT in the germline V gene. This CDR3 region has 15 residues. Here the CDR3 reads CASMGGGYSNQPQHF. In nucleotides, the CDR3 is TGTGCCAGCATGGGGGGGGGATATAGCAATCAGCCCCAGCATTTT.

The chain couples TRBV5-4 to TRBJ2-3, with 9 positions matching TRBD2. The length of the CDR3 is 17 residues. Germline loops: CDR1 SGHNT, CDR2 YYREEE (reference sequence). V gave up 1 base and J gave up 2 bases; unmatched junction bases: 8. The CDR3 DNA reads TGTGCCAGCAGCTTGAGCGTAGCGGGGGACTCCACAGATACGCAGTATTTT. Protein product: CASSLSVAGDSTDTQYF.

The chain couples TRBV29-1 to TRBJ2-3; TRBD1 matches at 9 bases. Germline V gene sequence: CDR1 SQVTM, CDR2 ANQGSEA. The V and J ends lost 4 bases and 2 bases, in that order; junction bases with no gene match: 4. The CDR3 sequence is 14 residues long. CDR3 bases: TGCAGCGTTGTAGGGACAGGGTACACAGATACGCAGTATTTT. Amino acid sequence: CSVVGTGYTDTQYF.

The CDR3: CAIRDSYSNQPQHF. Here the CDR3 DNA reads TGTGCCATCAGGGACAGTTATAGCAATCAGCCCCAGCATTTT. The V and J genes are TRBV10-3 and TRBJ1-5; a weak D match, TRBD1 (6 bases). With 6 bases removed from V and 0 bases from J, the gap between germline ends came to 9 bases. The CDR3 has 14 residues. Germline lookup yields CDR1 ENHRY and CDR2 SYGVKD.

The chain joins TRBV7-2 to TRBJ2-5; no clear D. V was clipped by 1 base and J by 2 bases, with 11 bases between them. Germline V gene lookup returns CDR1 SGHTA and CDR2 FQGNSA. CDR3 length equals 15 residues. CDR3 DNA: TGTGCCAGCAGCTTAGGGCGGAATGGGCAAGAGACCCAGTACTTC. It is translated as CASSLGRNGQETQYF.